This T cell receptor (beta chain) was identified during a study of cytomegalovirus exposure and HLA in healthy donors. Turning to the study itself: The early release's HLA-typed donors yielded roughly 85 million unique TCRs.

The CDR3 is 13 residues long. In germline, CDR1 is PRHDT, CDR2 FYEKMQ (reference sequence). V was pared by 4 bases and J by 3 bases, with 9 bases between. For this clone: The antigen remains unidentified.

Primers for the PCR totalled 60 Vbeta and 13 Jbeta. Sequencing was performed with immunoSEQ multiplex PCR; in TCRdb, only in-frame clones are kept and a portion is missing. In the table there are about 97,000 clones, roughly four fifths of which are singletons. Notes on the study in general: Analyzed later, most CMV-associated TCR beta chains appeared HLA-restricted. Later analysis identified a missense DCLRE1C variant that was linked to TCR beta V- and J-gene trimming.

This rearrangement joins TRBV13 to TRBJ1-1; perhaps TRBD1 as D (6 bases). This TCR derives from a man aged 35 to 55 in good health and CMV-seropositive. The sequencing input was PBMCs. The chain's CDR3 is CASSSNRDTEAFF. For the CDR3, the DNA is TGTGCCAGCAGCTCGAACAGGGACACTGAAGCTTTCTTT. The whole variable domain, remainder taken from reference TRBV13 and TRBJ1-1, is AAGVIQSPRHLIKEKRETATLKCYPIPRHDTVYWYQQGPGQDPQFLISFYEKMQSDKGSIPDRFSAQQFSDYHSELNMSSLELGDSALYFCASSSNRDTEAFFGQGTRLTVV.